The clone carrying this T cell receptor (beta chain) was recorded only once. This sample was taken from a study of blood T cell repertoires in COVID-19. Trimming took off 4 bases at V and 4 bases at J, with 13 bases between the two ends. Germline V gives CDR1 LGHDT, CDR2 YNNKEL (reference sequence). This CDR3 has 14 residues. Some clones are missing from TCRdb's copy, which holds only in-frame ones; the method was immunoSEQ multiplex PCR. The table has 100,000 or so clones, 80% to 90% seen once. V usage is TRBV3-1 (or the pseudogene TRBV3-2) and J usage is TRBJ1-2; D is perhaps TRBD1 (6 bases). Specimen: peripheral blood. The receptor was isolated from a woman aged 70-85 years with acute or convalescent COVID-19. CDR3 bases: TGTGCCAGCAGCCCCCCGGACAGTCTCTATGGCTACACCTTC. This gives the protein CASSPPDSLYGYTF.